This T cell receptor beta chain emerged from a study of T cells in Graves' hyperthyroidism and ophthalmopathy. General study results and limits: Blood samples included most of the expanded thyroid clonotypes exceeding 0.001.

Trimming shortened V by 1 base and J by 4 bases, and 7 bases separated the two germline ends. The length of the CDR3 is 13 residues. Germline CDR1 is LNHNV and CDR2 is YYDKDF (reference sequence). Remarks on this clonotype: Its antigen is unidentified.

Regions amplified from RNA transcripts were the TCR beta CDR3 regions. The HTBI set primed first-round TCR CDR3 RT-PCR. TCRdb used MiXCR to reprocess the multiplex PCR reads, holding one entry per CDR3 protein. This table has around 300,000 distinct CDR3 sequences, roughly 15% appearing once. Exclusion of a patient resulted from uncontrolled infection, other autoimmune disease, pregnancy or lactation. Blood was drawn at first hyperthyroidism diagnosis, before any ophthalmopathy symptoms. The material sequenced was blood. The receptor comes from a woman aged 25 to 39 with Graves' hyperthyroidism that later progressed to Graves' ophthalmopathy. The chain links TRBV15 to TRBJ2-5; a possible D gene is TRBD2 (6 bases). CDR3 bases: TGTGCCACCAGCAGAGGGGGAGGAGAGACCCAGTACTTC. Amino acid sequence: CATSRGGGETQYF.